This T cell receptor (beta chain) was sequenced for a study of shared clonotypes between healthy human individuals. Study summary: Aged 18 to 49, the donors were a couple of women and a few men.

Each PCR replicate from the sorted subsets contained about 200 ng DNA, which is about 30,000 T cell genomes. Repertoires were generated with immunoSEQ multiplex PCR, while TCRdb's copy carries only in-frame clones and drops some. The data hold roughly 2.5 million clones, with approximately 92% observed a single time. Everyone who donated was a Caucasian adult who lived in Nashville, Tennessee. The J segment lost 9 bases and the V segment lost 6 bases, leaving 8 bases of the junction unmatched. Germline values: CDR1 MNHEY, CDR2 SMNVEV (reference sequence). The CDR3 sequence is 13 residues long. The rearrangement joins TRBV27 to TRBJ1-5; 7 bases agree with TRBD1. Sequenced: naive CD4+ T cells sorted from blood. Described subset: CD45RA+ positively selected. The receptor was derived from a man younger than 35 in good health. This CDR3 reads CASSVQGTGPQHF. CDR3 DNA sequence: TGTGCCAGCAGCGTACAGGGGACGGGGCCCCAGCATTTT.